Presented here are 28 T cell receptor beta chains from one specimen sequenced in a study of Graves' ophthalmopathy and Graves' hyperthyroidism. Amplification targeted the TCR beta CDR3 regions, with RNA transcripts as the source material. A first-round RT-PCR used HTBI primers, followed by a second-round multiplex PCR. MiXCR, run by TCRdb on the multiplex PCR reads, gives a single entry per CDR3 protein. In the table there are about 740,000 distinct CDR3 sequences, approximately 40% of which are singletons. The sequenced material came from peripheral blood. The receptors originated from an adult man with Graves' ophthalmopathy.

CDR3 nucleotide sequence: TGTGCCAGCTCATCTTTAGGGGGATCGGGCACTGAAGCTTTCTTT. This encodes CASSSLGGSGTEAFF. The chain has TRBV2 and TRBJ1-1, with D maybe TRBD1 (6 bases). Per the germline V gene, CDR1 is SNHLY and CDR2 is FYNNEI. Between the trimmed V and J ends, which lost 8 bases and 4 bases, there was a span of 20 bases. The CDR3 runs 15 residues.

This clonotype was detected ten times or more. The rearrangement joins TRBV7-9 to TRBJ2-2; 7 bases map to TRBD2. Germline CDR1 SEHNR, CDR2 FQNEAQ (reference sequence). CDR3 size: 17 residues. V lost 1 base, J lost 0 bases, and 5 bases stayed unmatched. This chain's CDR3 is CASSLDASGSNTGELFF. The CDR3 DNA is TGTGCCAGCAGCTTAGACGCTAGCGGTTCGAACACCGGGGAGCTGTTTTTT.

This clonotype was seen a few times. CDR3 amino acids: CASSVLGLAGDEQYF. CDR3 nucleotides: TGTGCCAGCAGTGTGCTGGGACTAGCGGGAGACGAGCAGTACTTC. The V gene is TRBV2, the J gene TRBJ2-7; 14 bases are shared with TRBD2. J was trimmed by 5 bases and V by 4 bases; bases with no gene match: 4. Germline V lookup: CDR1 SNHLY, CDR2 FYNNEI. The CDR3 runs to 15 residues. The entire variable domain, with the rest obtained from reference TRBV2 and TRBJ2-7, is as follows: EPEVTQTPSHQVTQMGQEVILRCVPISNHLYFYWYRQILGQKVEFLVSFYNNEISEKSEIFDDQFSVERPDGSNFTLKIRSTKLEDSAMYFCASSVLGLAGDEQYFGPGTRLTVT.

This clonotype was seen more than once but under ten times. A junction end diverges from the germline sequence, so it may reflect a read error. The gene calls are TRBV7-9 and TRBJ1-1, with unresolved D. CDR1 and CDR2 (germline): SEHNR, FQNEAQ (reference sequence). CDR3 length: 15 residues. The CDR3 reads CASSFSSGRGKEAFF. For the CDR3, the DNA is TGCGCCAGCAGCTTCAGCTCAGGCCGCGGTAAAGAAGCTTTCTTT.

The rearrangement uses TRBV20-1 and TRBJ1-5, with 10 nucleotides matching TRBD1. CDR1 and CDR2 (germline): DFQATT, SNEGSKA (reference sequence). The J segment lost 7 bases and the V segment lost 7 bases, leaving 7 bases of the junction unmatched. The CDR3 is 13 amino acids. CDR3 residues: CSVAGQGHQPQHF. DNA of the CDR3: TGCAGTGTCGCGGGACAGGGGCACCAGCCCCAGCATTTT.

The V gene is TRBV9, the J gene TRBJ1-1, with no clear D. V was shortened by 3 bases and J by 2 bases, with 11 bases between the two germline ends. The CDR3 covers 14 residues. CDR1 is SGDLS and CDR2 is YYNGEE in the germline V gene. CDR3: CASSARLDNTEAFF. In nucleotides, the CDR3 is TGTGCCAGCAGCGCCCGGTTGGATAACACTGAAGCTTTCTTT.

This clonotype turned up a few times. The junction does not match germline at one end; this may be a read error. The V and J genes are TRBV7-9 and TRBJ2-7; D call uncertain. The CDR3 is 12 amino acids. The germline V gene encodes CDR1 SEHNR and CDR2 FQNEAQ (reference sequence). CDR3 sequence (DNA): TGCGCCAGCAGCCAAGATCGCGTCGCAAAGTACTTC. The encoded protein is CASSQDRVAKYF.

The genes are TRBV19 and TRBJ2-5; 8 nucleotides agree with TRBD2. The CDR3 totals 15 residues. Germline CDR1 reads LNHDA; CDR2 reads SQIVND (reference sequence). V was clipped by 3 bases and J by 5 bases; unmatched bases: 8. The CDR3 nucleotides read TGTGCCAGTAGTATGAGCGGGAGAGTCTACGAGACCCAGTACTTC. As protein: CASSMSGRVYETQYF. Looking up the rest from reference TRBV19 and TRBJ2-5 gives the full variable domain: DGGITQSPKYLFRKEGQNVTLSCEQNLNHDAMYWYRQDPGQGLRLIYYSQIVNDFQKGDIAEGYSVSREKKESFPLTVTSAQKNPTAFYLCASSMSGRVYETQYFGPGTRLLVL.

The CDR3 protein is CASSPGGQHNSPLHF. The CDR3 DNA sequence: TGTGCCAGCTCACCCGGGGGACAGCACAATTCACCCCTCCACTTT. The rearrangement uses TRBV9 and TRBJ1-6; 7 bases are shared with TRBD1. Trimming at V came to 7 bases and at J to 7 bases, leaving 11 bases not matched to a gene. This CDR3 is built from 15 residues. Germline CDR1 reads SGDLS; CDR2 reads YYNGEE. Drawing the rest from reference TRBV9 and TRBJ1-6, the complete variable domain is DSGVTQTPKHLITATGQRVTLRCSPRSGDLSVYWYQQSLDQGLQFLIQYYNGEERAKGNILERFSAQQFPDLHSELNLSSLELGDSALYFCASSPGGQHNSPLHFGNGTRLTVT.

V gene TRBV7-9 combines with J gene TRBJ2-2; 9 bases map to TRBD2. The CDR3 length is 15 residues. Germline CDR1 and CDR2: SEHNR and FQNEAQ (reference sequence). Trimming took 5 bases from V and 7 from J; bases not matched to a gene: 8. CDR3 sequence reads: CASSAAGGGGGELFF. The DNA of the CDR3 is TGTGCCAGCAGCGCAGCGGGAGGCGGGGGCGGGGAGCTGTTTTTT.

The sample holds many counts of this clonotype. The chain has TRBV7-9 and TRBJ1-5, with 7 bases fitting TRBD1. This CDR3 spans 14 amino acids. V gave up 3 bases and J gave up 4 bases; unmatched junction bases: 3. CDR1 is SEHNR and CDR2 is FQNEAQ in the germline V gene (reference sequence). This CDR3 reads CASSFGTANQPQHF. The CDR3 DNA reads as TGTGCCAGCAGCTTCGGGACAGCAAATCAGCCCCAGCATTTT.

About this clonotype: One end of the junction is discordant with germline, which a read error may explain. The chain has TRBV10-2 and TRBJ2-7; TRBD1 matches at 10 bases. The CDR3 is made up of 14 amino acids. Germline CDR1 reads WSHSY; CDR2 reads SAAADI. This CDR3 reads CASVGQGQSGEQYF. The CDR3 DNA follows: TGTGCCAGTGTGGGACAGGGGCAAAGTGGCGAGCAGTACTTC.

This clonotype occurred a few times. CDR3 residues: CASRPITDRSEAFF. The CDR3 nucleotides read TGTGCCAGCCGGCCGATTACGGACAGGTCTGAAGCTTTCTTT. The gene calls are TRBV28 and TRBJ1-1; 7 nucleotides line up with TRBD1. CDR1 is MDHEN, CDR2 SYDVKM, per germline. The CDR3 extends over 14 amino acids. Germline trimming cut 8 bases from V and 6 bases from J; bases unmatched to any gene: 12. The full variable domain, its missing parts supplied by reference TRBV28 and TRBJ1-1, is DVKVTQSSRYLVKRTGEKVFLECVQDMDHENMFWYRQDPGLGLRLIYFSYDVKMKEKGDIPEGYSVSREKKERFSLILESASTNQTSMYLCASRPITDRSEAFFGQGTRLTVV.

This clonotype was detected only a few times. The chain uses TRBV9 and TRBJ1-2; 9 bases are a match to TRBD1. The trim removed 4 bases at V and 8 bases at J, leaving 15 bases unmatched. This CDR3 region has 16 residues. The germline gives CDR1 SGDLS, CDR2 YYNGEE. CDR3 protein: CASSSNKRGQGGGYTF. CDR3 in DNA: TGTGCCAGCAGCTCTAACAAGAGGGGACAGGGCGGAGGCTACACCTTC.

This clonotype was detected many times. This rearrangement joins TRBV6-5 to TRBJ1-5, with D perhaps TRBD1 (5 bases). The germline V gene encodes CDR1 MNHEY and CDR2 SVGAGI. V was trimmed by 5 bases and J by 5 bases, leaving 16 bases between them. The CDR3 loop spans 15 amino acids. CDR3: CASSNYRRGDQPQHF. CDR3 nucleotides: TGTGCCAGCAGTAACTATCGTCGGGGGGATCAGCCCCAGCATTTT.

This clonotype was observed a handful of times. V is TRBV20-1 and J is TRBJ2-7; D is undetermined. V gave up 0 bases and J gave up 5 bases, with 17 bases separating them. Germline lookup yields CDR1 DFQATT and CDR2 SNEGSKA (reference sequence). The CDR3 contains 15 residues. The CDR3 region is CSARDPRPNSDEQYF. DNA of the CDR3: TGCAGTGCTAGAGATCCGCGACCTAATTCGGACGAGCAGTACTTC.

This clonotype was observed at least ten times. The CDR3, as DNA: TGTGCCAGCAGCTTCCAATACGGAAACACCATATATTTT. Translation gives CASSFQYGNTIYF. The V call is TRBV7-2, the J call TRBJ1-3; no firm D call. Per the germline V gene, CDR1 is SGHTA and CDR2 is FQGNSA. V lost 3 bases and J lost 4, with 7 bases in between. This CDR3 has 13 residues.

The genes are TRBV27 and TRBJ1-2, with no clear D. The germline gives CDR1 MNHEY, CDR2 SMNVEV (reference sequence). CDR3 length: 13 amino acids. V was shortened by 3 bases and J by 5 bases, with 10 bases between the two germline ends. CDR3: CASSLSSTYGYTF. DNA for the CDR3: TGTGCCAGCAGTTTGTCATCCACATATGGCTACACCTTC.

Ten or more counts support this clonotype. The chain combines TRBV7-6 with TRBJ2-7; no clear D. Germline CDR1 SGHVS, CDR2 FNYEAQ. V shed 4 bases and J shed 3 bases, with 13 bases lying between them. The CDR3 covers 14 residues. The CDR3 region is CASSSNGPNYEQYF. As DNA, the CDR3 is TGTGCCAGCAGCTCAAACGGGCCCAACTACGAGCAGTACTTC. Variable domain in full (rest from reference TRBV7-6 and TRBJ2-7): GAGVSQSPRYKVTKRGQDVALRCDPISGHVSLYWYRQALGQGPEFLTYFNYEAQQDKSGLPNDRFSAERPEGSISTLTIQRTEQRDSAMYRCASSSNGPNYEQYFGPGTRLTVT.

The V and J genes are TRBV25-1 and TRBJ1-1, with TRBD1 as a possible D gene (6 bases). Trimming removed 4 bases from V and 0 bases from J, with 12 bases in between. This CDR3 is 15 amino acids long. The V gene's germline CDR1 is MGHDK and CDR2 SYGVNS. Here the CDR3 DNA reads TGTGCCAGCAGTGCTCGACAGGTCATGAACACTGAAGCTTTCTTT. Encoded protein: CASSARQVMNTEAFF. Together with reference TRBV25-1 and TRBJ1-1, the CDR3 gives the full variable domain: EADIYQTPRYLVIGTGKKITLECSQTMGHDKMYWYQQDPGMELHLIHYSYGVNSTEKGDLSSESTVSRIRTEHFPLTLESARPSHTSQYLCASSARQVMNTEAFFGQGTRLTVV.

The J gene is TRBJ2-2, the V gene TRBV25-1, with D maybe TRBD1 (6 bases). The CDR3 totals 18 residues. Germline CDR1 is MGHDK and CDR2 is SYGVNS. V lost 9 bases to trimming and J lost 0 bases, with 23 bases between them. The CDR3 nucleotides read TGTGCCAGTAGTATTTGGGCAGGGGATACATCGAACACCGGGGAGCTGTTTTTT. Translated, it gives CASSIWAGDTSNTGELFF.

The rearrangement joins TRBV15 to TRBJ1-5; D uncertain. Germline CDR1 is LNHNV and CDR2 is YYDKDF (reference sequence). The germline V and J ends were trimmed by 2 bases and 11 bases, with 19 bases remaining between them. CDR3 length: 15 amino acids. The CDR3 reads CATSRLRTMGETQHF. CDR3 coding DNA: TGTGCCACCAGCAGACTTAGGACTATGGGAGAGACCCAGCATTTT. Full variable domain (remainder filled in from reference TRBV15 and TRBJ1-5): DAMVIQNPRYQVTQFGKPVTLSCSQTLNHNVMYWYQQKSSQAPKLLFHYYDKDFNNEADTPDNFQSRRPNTSFCFLDIRSPGLGDTAMYLCATSRLRTMGETQHFGDGTRLSIL.

This clonotype was picked up many times. The rearrangement uses TRBV29-1 and TRBJ2-2; D gene unclear. The germline V and J ends were trimmed by 3 bases and 7 bases, with 12 bases remaining between them. The CDR3 contains 13 residues. Germline-derived CDR1 and CDR2 are SQVTM and ANQGSEA. The DNA of the CDR3 is TGCAGCGTTGATTTTGGGCTAGTCGGGGAGCTGTTTTTT. It specifies CSVDFGLVGELFF.

The V and J genes are TRBV20-1 and TRBJ1-2; unclear D gene. Per the germline V gene, CDR1 is DFQATT and CDR2 is SNEGSKA (reference sequence). The CDR3 runs 14 residues. Deletions cut 0 bases from V and 10 bases from J, with 18 bases between. The CDR3: CSARDTARMQDYTF. CDR3 nucleotide sequence: TGCAGTGCTAGAGATACGGCAAGGATGCAAGACTACACCTTC.

This clonotype was observed at least ten times. V is TRBV7-6 and J is TRBJ1-3; D uncertain. V shed 5 bases and J shed 8 bases, with 10 bases lying between them. CDR3 length: 12 residues. Germline V gene lookup returns CDR1 SGHVS and CDR2 FNYEAQ. The DNA of the CDR3 is TGTGCCAGCAGCCCGACGGCGGACACCATATATTTT. It codes for CASSPTADTIYF.

J is TRBJ2-2 and V is TRBV25-1; 8 bases align to TRBD2. V lost 2 bases to trimming and J lost 0 bases; unmatched junction nucleotides: 2. The CDR3 contains 16 residues. Germline V gives CDR1 MGHDK, CDR2 SYGVNS. Written as DNA, the CDR3 is TGTGCCAGCAGTGAAGCTAGCGGGTCGAACACCGGGGAGCTGTTTTTT. Translating gives CASSEASGSNTGELFF.

This clonotype was seen many times. The chain recombines TRBV2 with TRBJ1-2; 7 nucleotides match TRBD1. The junction had 5 bases not matched to a gene; V was cut back by 4 bases and J by 6 bases. This CDR3 contains 13 residues. Germline V lookup: CDR1 SNHLY, CDR2 FYNNEI. In DNA form, the CDR3 reads TGTGCCAGCAGTGGCGACAGGGTCGATGGCTACACCTTC. Translated: CASSGDRVDGYTF.

This clonotype was counted many times. The CDR3 DNA follows: TGCAGCGTTGTTAGGGAGCAAGAGACCCAGTACTTC. Protein: CSVVREQETQYF. The chain has TRBV29-1 and TRBJ2-5, with a tentative D call TRBD2 (5 bases). With 4 bases removed from V and 2 bases from J, the gap between germline ends came to 8 bases. The germline gives CDR1 SQVTM, CDR2 ANQGSEA. This CDR3 contains 12 residues.